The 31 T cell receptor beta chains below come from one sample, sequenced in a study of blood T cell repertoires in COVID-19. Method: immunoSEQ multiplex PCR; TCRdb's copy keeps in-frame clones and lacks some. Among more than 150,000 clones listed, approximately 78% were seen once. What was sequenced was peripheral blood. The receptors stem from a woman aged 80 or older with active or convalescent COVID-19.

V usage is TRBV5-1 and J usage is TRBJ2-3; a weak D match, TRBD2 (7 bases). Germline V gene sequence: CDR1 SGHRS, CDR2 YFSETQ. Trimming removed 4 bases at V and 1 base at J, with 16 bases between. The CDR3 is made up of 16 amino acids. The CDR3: CASSRGGGRGTDTQYF. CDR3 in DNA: TGCGCCAGCAGCCGGGGCGGGGGCAGGGGCACAGATACGCAGTATTTT.

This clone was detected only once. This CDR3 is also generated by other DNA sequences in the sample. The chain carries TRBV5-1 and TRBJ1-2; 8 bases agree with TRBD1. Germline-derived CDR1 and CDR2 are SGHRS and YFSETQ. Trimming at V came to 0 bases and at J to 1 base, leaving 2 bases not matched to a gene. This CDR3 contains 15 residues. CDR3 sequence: CASSLVTGGNYGYTF. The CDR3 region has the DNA TGCGCCAGCAGCTTGGTAACAGGGGGTAACTATGGCTACACCTTC.

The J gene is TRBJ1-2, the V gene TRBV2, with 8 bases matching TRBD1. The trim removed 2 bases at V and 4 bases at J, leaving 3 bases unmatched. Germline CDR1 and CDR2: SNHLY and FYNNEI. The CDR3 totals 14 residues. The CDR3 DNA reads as TGTGCCAGCAGTGAATGGACAGGGACCTATGGCTACACCTTC. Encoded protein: CASSEWTGTYGYTF.

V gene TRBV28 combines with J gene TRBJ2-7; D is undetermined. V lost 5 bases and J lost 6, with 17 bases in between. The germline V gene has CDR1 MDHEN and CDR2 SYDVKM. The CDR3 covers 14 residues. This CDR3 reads CASSIKSRFREQYF. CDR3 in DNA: TGTGCCAGCAGTATAAAATCCCGTTTTCGCGAGCAGTACTTC.

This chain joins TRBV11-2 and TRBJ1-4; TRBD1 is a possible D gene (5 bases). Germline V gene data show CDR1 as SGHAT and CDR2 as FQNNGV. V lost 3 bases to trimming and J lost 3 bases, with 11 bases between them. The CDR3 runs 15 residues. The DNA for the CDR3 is TGTGCCAGCAGCTTGGAGGGGTCTGCTAATGAAAAACTGTTTTTT. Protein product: CASSLEGSANEKLFF.

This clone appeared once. CDR3 amino acids: CASSRLGGNSPLHF. The CDR3 DNA sequence: TGTGCCAGCAGTCGTTTAGGGGGTAATTCACCCCTCCACTTT. This chain links TRBV6-5 with TRBJ1-6; D might be TRBD1 (6 bases). The CDR3 runs 14 residues. Per germline, CDR1 MNHEY and CDR2 SVGAGI. V gave up 5 bases and J gave up 6 bases, with 11 bases separating them.

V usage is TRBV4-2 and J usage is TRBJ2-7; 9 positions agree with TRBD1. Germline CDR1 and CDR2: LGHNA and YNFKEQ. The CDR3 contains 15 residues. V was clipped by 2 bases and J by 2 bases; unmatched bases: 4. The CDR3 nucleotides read TGTGCCAGCAGCCAATCCGGGACAGGGACCTACGAGCAGTACTTC. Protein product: CASSQSGTGTYEQYF.

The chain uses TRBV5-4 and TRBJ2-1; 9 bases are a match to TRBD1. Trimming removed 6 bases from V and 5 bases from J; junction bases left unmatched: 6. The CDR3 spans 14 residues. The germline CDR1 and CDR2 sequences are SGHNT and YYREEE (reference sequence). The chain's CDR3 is CASTTGGYNNEQFF. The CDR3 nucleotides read TGTGCCAGCACAACAGGGGGCTACAACAATGAGCAGTTCTTC.

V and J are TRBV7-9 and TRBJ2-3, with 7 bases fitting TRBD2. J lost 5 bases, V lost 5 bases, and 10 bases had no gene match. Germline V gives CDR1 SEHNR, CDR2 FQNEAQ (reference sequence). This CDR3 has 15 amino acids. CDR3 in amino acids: CASSPAGPRGDTQYF. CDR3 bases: TGTGCCAGCAGCCCAGCGGGGCCACGGGGAGATACGCAGTATTTT.

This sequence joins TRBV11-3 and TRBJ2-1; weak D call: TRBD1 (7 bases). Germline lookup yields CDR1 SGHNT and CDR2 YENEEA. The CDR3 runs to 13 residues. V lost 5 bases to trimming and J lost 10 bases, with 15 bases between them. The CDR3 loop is CASSTNRGGEQFF. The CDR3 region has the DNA TGTGCCAGCAGCACTAACAGGGGAGGCGAGCAGTTCTTC.

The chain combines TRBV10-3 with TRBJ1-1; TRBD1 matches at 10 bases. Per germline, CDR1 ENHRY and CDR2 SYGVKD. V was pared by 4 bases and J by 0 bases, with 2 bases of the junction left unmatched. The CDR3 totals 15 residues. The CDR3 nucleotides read TGTGCCATCAGTGCGGGACAGGGGTTGAACACTGAAGCTTTCTTT. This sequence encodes CAISAGQGLNTEAFF.

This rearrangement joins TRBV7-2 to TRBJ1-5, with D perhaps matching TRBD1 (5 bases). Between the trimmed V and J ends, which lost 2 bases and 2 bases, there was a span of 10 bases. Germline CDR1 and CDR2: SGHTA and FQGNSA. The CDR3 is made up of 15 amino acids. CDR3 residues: CASSLMSGGNQPQHF. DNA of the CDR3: TGTGCCAGCAGCTTAATGTCGGGGGGCAATCAGCCCCAGCATTTT. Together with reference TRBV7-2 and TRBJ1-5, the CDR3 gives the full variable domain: GAGVSQSPSNKVTEKGKDVELRCDPISGHTALYWYRQSLGQGLEFLIYFQGNSAPDKSGLPSDRFSAERTGGSVSTLTIQRTQQEDSAVYLCASSLMSGGNQPQHFGDGTRLSIL.

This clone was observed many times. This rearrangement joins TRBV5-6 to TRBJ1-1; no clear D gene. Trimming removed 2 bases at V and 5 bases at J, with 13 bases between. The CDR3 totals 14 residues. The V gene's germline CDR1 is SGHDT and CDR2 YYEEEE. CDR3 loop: CASSLPTPGTEAFF. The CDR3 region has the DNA TGTGCCAGCAGCTTACCCACCCCCGGGACTGAAGCTTTCTTT.

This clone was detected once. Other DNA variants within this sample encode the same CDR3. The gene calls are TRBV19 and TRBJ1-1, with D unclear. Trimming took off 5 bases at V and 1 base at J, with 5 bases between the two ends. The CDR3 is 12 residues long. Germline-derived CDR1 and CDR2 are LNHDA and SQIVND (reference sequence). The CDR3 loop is CASSFRNTEAFF. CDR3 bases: TGTGCCAGTAGTTTCAGGAACACTGAAGCTTTCTTT.

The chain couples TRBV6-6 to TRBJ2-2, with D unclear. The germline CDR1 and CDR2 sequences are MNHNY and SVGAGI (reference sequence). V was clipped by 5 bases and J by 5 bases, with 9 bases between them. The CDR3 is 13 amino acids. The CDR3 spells CASSRRVTGELFF. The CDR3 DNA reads TGTGCCAGCAGTCGCCGGGTAACCGGGGAGCTGTTTTTT.

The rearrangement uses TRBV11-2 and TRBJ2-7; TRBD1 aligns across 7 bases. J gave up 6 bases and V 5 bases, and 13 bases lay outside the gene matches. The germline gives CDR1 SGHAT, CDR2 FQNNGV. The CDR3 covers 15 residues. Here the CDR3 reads CASSIQGELGREQYF. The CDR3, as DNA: TGTGCCAGCAGCATCCAGGGGGAACTGGGTCGCGAGCAGTACTTC.

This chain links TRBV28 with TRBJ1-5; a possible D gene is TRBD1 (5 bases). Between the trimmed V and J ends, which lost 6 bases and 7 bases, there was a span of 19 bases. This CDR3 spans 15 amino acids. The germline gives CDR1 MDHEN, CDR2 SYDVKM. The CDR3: CASRPSGLPGQPQHF. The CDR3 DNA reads TGTGCCAGCAGACCATCAGGGCTCCCCGGGCAGCCCCAGCATTTT.

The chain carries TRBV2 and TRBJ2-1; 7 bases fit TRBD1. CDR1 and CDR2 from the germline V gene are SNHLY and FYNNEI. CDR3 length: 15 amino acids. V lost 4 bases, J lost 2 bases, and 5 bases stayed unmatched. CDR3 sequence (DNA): TGTGCCAGCAGTGGACAGGGTATTACCTACAATGAGCAGTTCTTC. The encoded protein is CASSGQGITYNEQFF.

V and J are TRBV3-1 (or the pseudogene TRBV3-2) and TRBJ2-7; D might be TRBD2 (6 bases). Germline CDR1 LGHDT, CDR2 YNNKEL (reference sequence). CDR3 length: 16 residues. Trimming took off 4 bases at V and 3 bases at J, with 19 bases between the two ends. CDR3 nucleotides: TGTGCCAGCAGCCCTAAGGGACTGACCCCTTACTACGAGCAGTACTTC. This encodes CASSPKGLTPYYEQYF.

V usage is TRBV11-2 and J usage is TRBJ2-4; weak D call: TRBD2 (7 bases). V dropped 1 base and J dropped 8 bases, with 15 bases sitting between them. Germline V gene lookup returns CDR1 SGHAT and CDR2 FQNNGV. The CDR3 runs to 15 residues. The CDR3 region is CASSLGGGGLDIQYF. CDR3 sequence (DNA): TGTGCCAGCAGCTTAGGGGGAGGGGGTCTAGACATTCAGTACTTC.

Here the CDR3 reads CASSSGTDEKLFF. CDR3 coding DNA: TGTGCCAGCAGCTCAGGGACAGATGAAAAACTGTTTTTT. V gene TRBV5-4 combines with J gene TRBJ1-4; 7 bases line up with TRBD1. V dropped 3 bases and J dropped 6; count of bases not matched to a gene: 2. The CDR3 covers 13 residues. The germline V gene encodes CDR1 SGHNT and CDR2 YYREEE (reference sequence).

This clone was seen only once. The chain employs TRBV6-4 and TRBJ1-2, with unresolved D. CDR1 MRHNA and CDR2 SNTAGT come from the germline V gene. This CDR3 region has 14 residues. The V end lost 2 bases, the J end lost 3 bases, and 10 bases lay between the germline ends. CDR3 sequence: CASSDTRGDYGYTF. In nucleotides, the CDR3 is TGTGCCAGCAGTGACACCCGAGGCGACTATGGCTACACCTTC.

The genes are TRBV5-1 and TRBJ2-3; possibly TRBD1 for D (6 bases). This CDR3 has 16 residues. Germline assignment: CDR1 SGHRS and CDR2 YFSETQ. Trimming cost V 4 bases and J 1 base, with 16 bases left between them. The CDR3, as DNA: TGCGCCAGCAGCCTGCTGGACAGCGTCCGCACAGATACGCAGTATTTT. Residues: CASSLLDSVRTDTQYF.

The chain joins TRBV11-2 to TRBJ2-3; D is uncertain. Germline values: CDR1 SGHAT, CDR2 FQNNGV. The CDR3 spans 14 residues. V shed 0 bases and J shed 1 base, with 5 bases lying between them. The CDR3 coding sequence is TGTGCCAGCAGCTTAGATCGGGGCACAGATACGCAGTATTTT. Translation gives CASSLDRGTDTQYF.

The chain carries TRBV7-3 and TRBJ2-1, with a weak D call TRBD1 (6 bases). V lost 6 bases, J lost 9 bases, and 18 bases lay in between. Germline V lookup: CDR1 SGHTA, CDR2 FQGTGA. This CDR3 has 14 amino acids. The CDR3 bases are TGTGCCAGCAGTCAGGGGCTTGGGGGCGGTGAGCAGTTCTTC. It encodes CASSQGLGGGEQFF. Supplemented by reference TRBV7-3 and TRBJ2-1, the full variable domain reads GAGVSQTPSNKVTEKGKYVELRCDPISGHTALYWYRQSLGQGPEFLIYFQGTGAADDSGLPNDRFFAVRPEGSVSTLKIQRTERGDSAVYLCASSQGLGGGEQFFGPGTRLTVL.

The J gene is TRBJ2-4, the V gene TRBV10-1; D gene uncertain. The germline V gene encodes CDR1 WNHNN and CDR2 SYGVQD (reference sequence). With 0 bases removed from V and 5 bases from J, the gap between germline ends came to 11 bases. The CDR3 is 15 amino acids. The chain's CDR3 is CASSESAVGQNIQYF. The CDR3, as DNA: TGCGCCAGCAGTGAGTCGGCAGTTGGCCAAAACATTCAGTACTTC.

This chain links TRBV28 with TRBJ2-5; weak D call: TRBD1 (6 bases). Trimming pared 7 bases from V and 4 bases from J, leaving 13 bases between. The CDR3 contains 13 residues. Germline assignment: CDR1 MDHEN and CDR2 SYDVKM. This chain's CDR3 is CASNPAGVETQYF. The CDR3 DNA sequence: TGTGCCAGCAACCCAGCAGGGGTAGAGACCCAGTACTTC. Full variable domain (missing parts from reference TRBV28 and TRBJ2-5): DVKVTQSSRYLVKRTGEKVFLECVQDMDHENMFWYRQDPGLGLRLIYFSYDVKMKEKGDIPEGYSVSREKKERFSLILESASTNQTSMYLCASNPAGVETQYFGPGTRLLVL.

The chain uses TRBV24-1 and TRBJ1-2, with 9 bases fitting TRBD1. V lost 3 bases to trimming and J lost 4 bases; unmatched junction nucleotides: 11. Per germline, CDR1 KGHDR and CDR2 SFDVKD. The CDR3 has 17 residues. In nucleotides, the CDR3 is TGTGCCACCAGTGATACTAAACCGGGGGGACAGGGCTATGGCTACACCTTC. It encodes CATSDTKPGGQGYGYTF.

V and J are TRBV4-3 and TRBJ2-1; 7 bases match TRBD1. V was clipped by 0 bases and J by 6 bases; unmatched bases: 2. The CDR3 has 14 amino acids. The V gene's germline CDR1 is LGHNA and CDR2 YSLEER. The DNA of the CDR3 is TGCGCCAGCAGCCAAGATTGGGACAGCAATGAGCAGTTCTTC. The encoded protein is CASSQDWDSNEQFF.

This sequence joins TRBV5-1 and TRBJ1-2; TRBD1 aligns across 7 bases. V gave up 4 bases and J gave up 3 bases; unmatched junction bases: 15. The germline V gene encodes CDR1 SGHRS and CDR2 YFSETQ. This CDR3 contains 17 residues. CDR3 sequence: CASSLTWTGFGDYGYTF. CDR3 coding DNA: TGCGCCAGCAGCCTGACATGGACAGGTTTTGGGGACTATGGCTACACCTTC.

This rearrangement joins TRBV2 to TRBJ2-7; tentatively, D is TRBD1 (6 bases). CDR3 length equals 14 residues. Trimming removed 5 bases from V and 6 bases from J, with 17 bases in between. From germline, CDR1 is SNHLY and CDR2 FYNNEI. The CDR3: CASSTDRSSREQYF. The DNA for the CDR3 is TGTGCCAGCAGTACTGACAGGTCCTCCCGCGAGCAGTACTTC.